This T cell receptor (beta chain) was recorded in a study of T cell responses to AZD1222 COVID-19 vaccine. Study-wide context: Pooling of second doses given at about 4 or about 12 weeks was done.

Germline V lookup: CDR1 SNHLY, CDR2 FYNNEI. Trimming stripped 5 bases from V and 7 bases from J, with 8 bases between. This CDR3 has 11 residues. Note on this clone: Its antigen is not known.

Study findings and constraints: Repertoires were obtained solely post-peak T cell response. Increases in Spike-specific TCR breadth and depth were seen after two AZD1222 doses. AZD1222 recipients seropositive at baseline numbered only six or seven.

Produced via immunoSEQ multiplex PCR; TCRdb's table is partial and in-frame only. The repertoire includes 95,000 to 150,000 clones, around 87% of them detected once, and approximately 1.3% sits in the top ten. V is TRBV2 and J is TRBJ1-1, with D hard to call. This receptor was taken from an adult in good health. This specimen was peripheral blood, taken on day 0 of AZD1222 vaccination. CDR3 sequence: CASSPTVEAFF. In nucleotides, the CDR3 is TGTGCCAGCAGTCCGACTGTTGAAGCTTTCTTT.